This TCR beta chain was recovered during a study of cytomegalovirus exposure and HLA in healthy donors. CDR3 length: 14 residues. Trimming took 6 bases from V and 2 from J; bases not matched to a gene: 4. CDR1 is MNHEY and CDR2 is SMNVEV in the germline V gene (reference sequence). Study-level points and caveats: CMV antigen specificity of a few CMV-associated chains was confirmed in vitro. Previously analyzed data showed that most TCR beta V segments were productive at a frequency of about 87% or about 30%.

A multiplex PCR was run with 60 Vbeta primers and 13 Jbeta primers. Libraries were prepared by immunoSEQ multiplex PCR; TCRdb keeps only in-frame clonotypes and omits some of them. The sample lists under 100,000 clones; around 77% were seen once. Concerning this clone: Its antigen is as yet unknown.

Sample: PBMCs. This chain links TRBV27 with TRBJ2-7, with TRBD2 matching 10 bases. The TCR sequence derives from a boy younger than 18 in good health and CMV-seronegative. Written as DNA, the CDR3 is TGTGCCAGCAGCTGGACTAGCGGCCCCTACGAGCAGTACTTC. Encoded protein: CASSWTSGPYEQYF.